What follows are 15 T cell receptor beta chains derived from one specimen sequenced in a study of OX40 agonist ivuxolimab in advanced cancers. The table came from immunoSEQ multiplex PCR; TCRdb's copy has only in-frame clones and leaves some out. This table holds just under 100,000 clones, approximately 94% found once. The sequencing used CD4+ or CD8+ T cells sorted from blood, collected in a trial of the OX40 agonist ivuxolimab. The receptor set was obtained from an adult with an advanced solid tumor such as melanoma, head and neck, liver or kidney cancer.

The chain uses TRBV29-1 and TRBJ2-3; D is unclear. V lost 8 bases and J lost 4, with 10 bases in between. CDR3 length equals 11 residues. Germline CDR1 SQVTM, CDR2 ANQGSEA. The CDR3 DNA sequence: TGCAGCATCACATTCGCAGATACGCAGTATTTT. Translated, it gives CSITFADTQYF.

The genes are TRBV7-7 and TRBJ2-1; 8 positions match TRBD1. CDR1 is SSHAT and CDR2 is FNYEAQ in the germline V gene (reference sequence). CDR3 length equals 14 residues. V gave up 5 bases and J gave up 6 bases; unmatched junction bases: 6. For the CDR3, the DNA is TGTGCCAGCAGCCTCGGACAGGGTAGCAATGAGCAGTTCTTC. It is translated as CASSLGQGSNEQFF. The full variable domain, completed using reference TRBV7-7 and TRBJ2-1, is GAGVSQSPRYKVTKRGQDVTLRCDPISSHATLYWYQQALGQGPEFLTYFNYEAQPDKSGLPSDRFSAERPEGSISTLTIQRTEQRDSAMYRCASSLGQGSNEQFFGPGTRLTVL.

Here the CDR3 DNA reads TGTGCCAGCAGCCCCGGGGGCTTCGGATCCTACAATGAGCAGTTCTTC. As protein: CASSPGGFGSYNEQFF. V gene TRBV11-3 combines with J gene TRBJ2-1; D could derive from TRBD1 or TRBD2 (6 bases each). V lost 5 bases, J lost 1 base, and 15 bases lay in between. From germline, CDR1 is SGHNT and CDR2 YENEEA. The CDR3 contains 16 residues.

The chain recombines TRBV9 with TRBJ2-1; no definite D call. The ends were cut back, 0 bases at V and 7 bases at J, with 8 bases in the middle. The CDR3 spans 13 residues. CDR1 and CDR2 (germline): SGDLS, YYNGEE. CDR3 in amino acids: CASSVGPANEQFF. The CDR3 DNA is TGTGCCAGCAGCGTAGGACCAGCAAATGAGCAGTTCTTC.

The CDR3 reads CASSLARLGENTEAFF. The CDR3 nucleotides are TGCGCCAGCAGCTTGGCCCGGTTGGGTGAGAACACTGAAGCTTTCTTT. This rearrangement joins TRBV5-1 to TRBJ1-1; D not certain. CDR3 length: 16 residues. Germline CDR1 and CDR2: SGHRS and YFSETQ. V lost 0 bases to trimming and J lost 1 base, with 13 bases between them.

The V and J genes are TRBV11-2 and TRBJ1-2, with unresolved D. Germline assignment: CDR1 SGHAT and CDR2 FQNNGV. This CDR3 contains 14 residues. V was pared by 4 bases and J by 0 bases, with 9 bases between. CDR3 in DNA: TGTGCCAGCAGCTCCCTCCTAGCTAACTATGGCTACACCTTC. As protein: CASSSLLANYGYTF.

The CDR3 DNA reads as TGTGCCATCAGTGAGTGGGGCGCAAGCTCCTACGAGCAGTACTTC. It yields the protein CAISEWGASSYEQYF. The chain couples TRBV10-3 to TRBJ2-7; tentatively, D is TRBD1 (5 bases). Germline values: CDR1 ENHRY, CDR2 SYGVKD. V was cut by 1 base and J by 0 bases, with 10 bases left in between. The CDR3 runs to 15 residues.

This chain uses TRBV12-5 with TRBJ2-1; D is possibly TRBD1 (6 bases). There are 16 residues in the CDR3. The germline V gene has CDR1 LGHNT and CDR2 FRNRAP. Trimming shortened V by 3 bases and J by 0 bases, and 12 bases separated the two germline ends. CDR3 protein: CASGFMGAFSYNEQFF. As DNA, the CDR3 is TGTGCTAGTGGTTTCATGGGGGCGTTCTCCTACAATGAGCAGTTCTTC.

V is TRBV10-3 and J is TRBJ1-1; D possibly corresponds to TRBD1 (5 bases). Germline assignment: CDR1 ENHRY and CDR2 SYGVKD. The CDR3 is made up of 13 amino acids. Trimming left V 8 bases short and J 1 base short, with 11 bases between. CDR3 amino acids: CAIGLGQNTEAFF. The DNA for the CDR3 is TGTGCCATCGGATTGGGGCAGAACACTGAAGCTTTCTTT.

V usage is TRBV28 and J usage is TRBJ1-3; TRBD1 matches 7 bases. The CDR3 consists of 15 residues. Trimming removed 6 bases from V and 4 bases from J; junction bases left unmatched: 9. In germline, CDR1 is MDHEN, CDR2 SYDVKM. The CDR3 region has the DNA TGTGCCAGCAGCAAAACAGGGGCGAAAGGAAACACCATATATTTT. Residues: CASSKTGAKGNTIYF.

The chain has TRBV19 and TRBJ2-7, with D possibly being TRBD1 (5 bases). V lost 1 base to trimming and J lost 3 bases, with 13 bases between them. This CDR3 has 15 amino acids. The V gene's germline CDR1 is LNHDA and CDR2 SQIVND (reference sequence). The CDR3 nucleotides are TGTGCCAGTAGTATAGTCGGTGGGGCAGGCTACGAGCAGTACTTC. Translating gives CASSIVGGAGYEQYF. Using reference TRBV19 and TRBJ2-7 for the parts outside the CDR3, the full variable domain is DGGITQSPKYLFRKEGQNVTLSCEQNLNHDAMYWYRQDPGQGLRLIYYSQIVNDFQKGDIAEGYSVSREKKESFPLTVTSAQKNPTAFYLCASSIVGGAGYEQYFGPGTRLTVT.

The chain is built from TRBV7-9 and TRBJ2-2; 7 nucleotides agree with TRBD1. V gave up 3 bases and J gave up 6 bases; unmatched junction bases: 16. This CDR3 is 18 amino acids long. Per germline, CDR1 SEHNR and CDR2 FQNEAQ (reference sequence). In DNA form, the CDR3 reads TGTGCCAGCAGCTTCTTAGCCACAGGGGCCACTGGCGCCGGGGAGCTGTTTTTT. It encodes CASSFLATGATGAGELFF.

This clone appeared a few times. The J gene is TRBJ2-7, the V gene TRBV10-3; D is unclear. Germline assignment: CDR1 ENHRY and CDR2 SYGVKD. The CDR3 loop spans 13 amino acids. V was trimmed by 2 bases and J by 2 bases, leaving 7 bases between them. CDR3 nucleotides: TGTGCCATCAGTGAGAACGGTGCCTACGAGCAGTACTTC. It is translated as CAISENGAYEQYF.

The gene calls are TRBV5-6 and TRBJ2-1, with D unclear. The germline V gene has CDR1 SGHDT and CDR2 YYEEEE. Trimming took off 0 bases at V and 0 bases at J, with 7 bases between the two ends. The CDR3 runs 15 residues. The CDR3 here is CASSLVESSYNEQFF. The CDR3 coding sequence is TGTGCCAGCAGCTTGGTTGAGAGCTCCTACAATGAGCAGTTCTTC. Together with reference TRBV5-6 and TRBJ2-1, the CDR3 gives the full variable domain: DAGVTQSPTHLIKTRGQQVTLRCSPKSGHDTVSWYQQALGQGPQFIFQYYEEEERQRGNFPDRFSGHQFPNYSSELNVNALLLGDSALYLCASSLVESSYNEQFFGPGTRLTVL.

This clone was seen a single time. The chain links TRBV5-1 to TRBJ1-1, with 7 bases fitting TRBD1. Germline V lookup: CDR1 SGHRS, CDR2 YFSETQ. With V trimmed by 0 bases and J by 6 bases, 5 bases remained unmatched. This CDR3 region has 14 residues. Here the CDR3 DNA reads TGCGCCAGCAGCTTGGTCGTAGGGGGCGCTGAAGCTTTCTTT. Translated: CASSLVVGGAEAFF.